A single sample gave rise to the 5 T cell receptor beta chains below, sequenced in a study of technical replicates of blood from four donors (dated by TCRdb to between 2016 and 2019). Preparation of the library involved the immunoSEQ multiplex PCR assay. Entries here come from immuneACCESS through TCRdb and include only in-frame sequences with V and J called. Some clones fail to appear in such tables; in the studies checked, an unresolved V gene covers under half of the shortfall, and the cause of the remainder is unknown. In all, the sample holds around 57,000 clones, and roughly 94% of those were seen once. The ten biggest clones cover roughly 0.22% of the sample. The material sequenced was T cells isolated from PBMCs. The receptor source for this set is a human donor in good health.

The chain employs TRBV5-1 and TRBJ2-3; a possible D gene is TRBD2 (5 bases). V lost 0 bases and J lost 6, with 11 bases in between. CDR3 length: 14 amino acids. From germline, CDR1 is SGHRS and CDR2 YFSETQ. CDR3: CASSLATGYDTQYF. In DNA form, the CDR3 reads TGCGCCAGCAGCTTGGCCACGGGGTACGATACGCAGTATTTT.

The J gene is TRBJ1-1, the V gene TRBV29-1; no definite D call. Trimming cost V 4 bases and J 6 bases, with 9 bases left between them. The CDR3 runs 11 residues. Germline assignment: CDR1 SQVTM and CDR2 ANQGSEA. The CDR3 DNA sequence: TGCAGCGTTGTCCAGATGCCTGAAGCTTTCTTT. Translated: CSVVQMPEAFF.

This sequence joins TRBV11-2 and TRBJ1-1; 9 nucleotides match TRBD1. Unmatched junction bases numbered 5, after V lost 4 bases and J lost 5 bases. CDR1 and CDR2 from the germline V gene are SGHAT and FQNNGV. There are 14 residues in the CDR3. CDR3 amino acids: CASSYQDRGTEAFF. Here the CDR3 DNA reads TGTGCCAGCAGCTACCAAGACAGGGGGACTGAAGCTTTCTTT.

This clone was counted once. The chain uses TRBV29-1 and TRBJ2-2; 8 bases match TRBD1. Germline V CDR1 and CDR2: SQVTM, ANQGSEA. This CDR3 has 13 amino acids. Losses at the gene ends were 4 bases for V and 10 bases for J; bases not matched to a gene: 8. The CDR3 is CSVVTGGSTELFF. In DNA form, the CDR3 reads TGCAGCGTTGTCACAGGGGGATCTACGGAGCTGTTTTTT.

The chain has TRBV5-6 and TRBJ2-7, with 8 bases that match TRBD1. Trimming cost V 4 bases and J 4 bases; bases outside gene matches: 10. The germline V gene encodes CDR1 SGHDT and CDR2 YYEEEE. The CDR3 spans 15 residues. CDR3: CASSLTTGEVYEQYF. Written as DNA, the CDR3 is TGTGCCAGCAGCCTTACGACAGGGGAGGTTTACGAGCAGTACTTC.